What follows are 20 T cell receptor beta chains derived from one specimen sequenced in a study of CD8+ T cells in alopecia areata (dated 2018 in TCRdb). The library relied on the immunoSEQ multiplex PCR assay. RNA was extracted from all samples and reverse transcribed into cDNA as template for TCR sequencing. Sourced from immuneACCESS, this table was stored by TCRdb with only in-frame sequences that have V and J called. A share of the clones is absent; for the studies checked, an unresolved V gene accounts for under half, and the remainder has no known explanation. In this sample the table shows about 110,000 clones, 56% of which occur a single time. In total, the top ten clones hold about 3.4% of the sample. Per the publication, the time point label means: about 25 weeks on oral tofacitinib. The treatment or condition tag for this specimen amounts to: oral pan-JAK inhibitor, 5-10 mg twice daily.

The sequences come from CD4+ T cells sorted from blood, collected at week 24, from a patient treated with tofacitinib. These receptors all stem from a human donor with alopecia areata.

The rearrangement links TRBV29-1 to TRBJ1-5, with D maybe TRBD1 (6 bases). The V end lost 6 bases, the J end lost 6 bases, and 15 bases lay between the germline ends. There are 13 residues in the CDR3. Per germline, CDR1 SQVTM and CDR2 ANQGSEA. The CDR3 protein is CSVQQGNGQPQHF. CDR3 coding DNA: TGCAGCGTACAACAGGGTAATGGTCAGCCCCAGCATTTT.

This clone has just one count. The chain recombines TRBV7-9 with TRBJ2-7; the D is unclear. The CDR3 has 15 amino acids. Germline V gives CDR1 SEHNR, CDR2 FQNEAQ (reference sequence). V was trimmed by 3 bases and J by 2 bases, leaving 14 bases between them. This chain's CDR3 is CASSLGQKATYEQYF. CDR3 in DNA: TGTGCCAGCAGCTTGGGCCAGAAAGCAACCTACGAGCAGTACTTC.

The CDR3 DNA sequence: TGCGCCAGCAGCCGGGGACAGGGCGGAGGAGATACGCAGTATTTT. This codes for CASSRGQGGGDTQYF. This chain joins TRBV5-1 and TRBJ2-3, with 9 bases identical to TRBD1. Trimming removed 4 bases from V and 5 bases from J; junction bases left unmatched: 8. This CDR3 spans 15 amino acids. Germline V gene lookup returns CDR1 SGHRS and CDR2 YFSETQ.

The CDR3, as DNA: TGTGCCAGCAGCTTGACTAGCGGGGAGAATGAGCAGTTCTTC. This translates into CASSLTSGENEQFF. The V gene is TRBV7-9, the J gene TRBJ2-1; TRBD2 matches at 11 bases. CDR1 SEHNR and CDR2 FQNEAQ come from the germline V gene (reference sequence). The CDR3 is 14 residues long. V trimming: 3 bases; J trimming: 7 bases; junction bases outside the gene matches: 2.

The rearrangement uses TRBV2 and TRBJ2-4; a weak D match, TRBD1 (5 bases). Between the trimmed V and J ends, which lost 3 bases and 0 bases, there was a span of 12 bases. This CDR3 is built from 16 residues. Germline CDR1 reads SNHLY; CDR2 reads FYNNEI. DNA for the CDR3: TGTGCCAGCAGTGACTCTATGGGGCTAGCCAAAAACATTCAGTACTTC. Residues: CASSDSMGLAKNIQYF.

This clone was seen only a few times. This chain joins TRBV2 and TRBJ1-5; D uncertain. CDR1 is SNHLY and CDR2 is FYNNEI in the germline V gene. V was trimmed by 1 base and J by 7 bases, leaving 14 bases between them. This CDR3 spans 15 amino acids. The CDR3 sequence is CASSEEGFLGQPQHF. The CDR3 coding sequence is TGTGCCAGCAGTGAAGAAGGGTTCCTGGGCCAGCCCCAGCATTTT.

V gene TRBV10-3 combines with J gene TRBJ2-5; no firm D call. The CDR3 has 13 residues. V was cut by 8 bases and J by 4 bases, with 14 bases left in between. Germline CDR1 ENHRY, CDR2 SYGVKD. CDR3 DNA: TGTGCCATCGGGAAGGGAATAGGAGAGACCCAGTACTTC. This translates into CAIGKGIGETQYF.

This clone was counted between two and nine times. The genes are TRBV18 and TRBJ2-7; D is perhaps TRBD1 or TRBD2 (5 bases each). Germline loops: CDR1 KGHSH, CDR2 LQKENI. The CDR3 is 14 amino acids. Trimming cost V 3 bases and J 3 bases, with 12 bases left between them. CDR3 protein: CASSPRDGVYEQYF. The CDR3 nucleotides read TGTGCCAGCTCACCTCGGGACGGGGTCTACGAGCAGTACTTC.

In its sample, this clone was seen many times. This sequence joins TRBV2 and TRBJ2-5; the D is unclear. Germline V CDR1 and CDR2: SNHLY, FYNNEI. V was trimmed by 5 bases and J by 2 bases, leaving 9 bases between them. This CDR3 has 13 residues. The CDR3 is CASSLRLQETQYF. The CDR3 region has the DNA TGTGCCAGCAGTTTGCGGTTACAAGAGACCCAGTACTTC.

The chain combines TRBV7-6 with TRBJ2-6; the D gene is possibly TRBD1 (5 bases). The CDR3 is 15 residues long. Germline CDR1 is SGHVS and CDR2 is FNYEAQ. The V end lost 2 bases, the J end lost 2 bases, and 7 bases lay between the germline ends. The CDR3 is CASSLQGTGANVLTF. The DNA of the CDR3 is TGTGCCAGCAGCTTACAGGGAACTGGGGCCAACGTCCTGACTTTC.

The gene calls are TRBV7-2 and TRBJ2-3, with a weak D call TRBD2 (6 bases). Germline V CDR1 and CDR2: SGHTA, FQGNSA. This CDR3 comprises 15 residues. V was clipped by 1 base and J by 0 bases, with 8 bases between them. The CDR3 reads CASSLVGGSTDTQYF. As DNA, the CDR3 is TGTGCCAGCAGCTTAGTGGGGGGTAGCACAGATACGCAGTATTTT.

The rearrangement joins TRBV15 to TRBJ1-6; no clear D gene. The V end was cut by 0 bases, the J end by 7 bases, with 7 bases between. CDR1 is LNHNV and CDR2 is YYDKDF in the germline V gene (reference sequence). The CDR3 extends over 14 amino acids. The chain's CDR3 is CATSRDRDNSPLHF. The CDR3 nucleotides read TGTGCCACCAGCAGAGACAGAGACAATTCACCCCTCCACTTT.

This clone was counted a few times. V and J are TRBV29-1 and TRBJ1-5, with a possible D match to TRBD1 (6 bases). Between the trimmed V and J ends, which lost 4 bases and 2 bases, there was a span of 12 bases. The CDR3 has 14 amino acids. Looked up from germline, CDR1 is SQVTM and CDR2 is ANQGSEA. Here the CDR3 reads CSVGGAAGNQPQHF. Written as DNA, the CDR3 is TGCAGCGTTGGGGGGGCAGCTGGCAATCAGCCCCAGCATTTT. The full variable domain, in which reference TRBV29-1 and TRBJ1-5 provide the parts outside the CDR3, is SAVISQKPSRDICQRGTSLTIQCQVDSQVTMMFWYRQQPGQSLTLIATANQGSEATYESGFVIDKFPISRPNLTFSTLTVSNMSPEDSSIYLCSVGGAAGNQPQHFGDGTRLSIL.

V is TRBV15 and J is TRBJ2-3, with 8 positions matching TRBD2. This CDR3 has 17 residues. Germline CDR1 LNHNV, CDR2 YYDKDF (reference sequence). V gave up 0 bases and J gave up 2 bases; unmatched junction bases: 7. The CDR3 is CATSRDPIAGSTDTQYF. The CDR3 nucleotides are TGTGCCACCAGCAGAGATCCCATAGCGGGGTCCACAGATACGCAGTATTTT.

This rearrangement joins TRBV30 to TRBJ2-2; D is perhaps TRBD2 (5 bases). V was cut by 2 bases and J by 6 bases, with 7 bases left in between. This CDR3 comprises 12 residues. CDR1 GTSNPN and CDR2 SVGIG come from the germline V gene (reference sequence). The CDR3 DNA reads as TGTGCCTGGAGTCTGAGGGCCGGGGAGCTGTTTTTT. Residues: CAWSLRAGELFF.

This clone has more than one count but fewer than ten. This chain connects TRBV5-6 to TRBJ1-1; 10 nucleotides agree with TRBD1. The length of the CDR3 is 16 residues. With V trimmed by 5 bases and J by 4 bases, 11 bases remained unmatched. Looked up from germline, CDR1 is SGHDT and CDR2 is YYEEEE. Here the CDR3 reads CASSLTGGAAITEAFF. The CDR3 coding sequence is TGTGCCAGCAGTCTGACAGGGGGCGCGGCGATCACTGAAGCTTTCTTT.

The rearrangement joins TRBV2 to TRBJ2-3, with TRBD2 identical over 11 bases. Germline CDR1 and CDR2: SNHLY and FYNNEI. The CDR3 length is 16 residues. The V gene end was trimmed by 5 bases and the J gene end by 4 bases; junction bases not matched to a gene: 8. The chain's CDR3 is CASSPRTSGGSDTQYF. CDR3 DNA sequence: TGTGCCAGCAGTCCCCGAACTAGCGGGGGTTCAGATACGCAGTATTTT.

The chain recombines TRBV5-1 with TRBJ2-1; TRBD1 agrees at 9 bases. The germline V gene encodes CDR1 SGHRS and CDR2 YFSETQ. The length of the CDR3 is 15 residues. The J segment lost 7 bases and the V segment lost 4 bases, leaving 9 bases of the junction unmatched. The CDR3 DNA reads TGCGCCAGCAGCCAGGGACAGGGCCAAACGAATGAGCAGTTCTTC. Translation gives CASSQGQGQTNEQFF.

The J gene is TRBJ2-2, the V gene TRBV14; D could derive from TRBD1 or TRBD2 (5 bases each). The V and J ends lost 3 bases and 3 bases respectively, with 17 bases between them. Germline CDR1 reads SGHDN; CDR2 reads FVKESK. The CDR3 covers 17 residues. CDR3 DNA sequence: TGTGCCAGCAGCCATCGGGTTGGGGGATTGTACACCGGGGAGCTGTTTTTT. Its protein product is CASSHRVGGLYTGELFF.

This clone was picked up a small number of times. The chain is built from TRBV29-1 and TRBJ1-1; D gene unclear. The CDR3 is made up of 12 amino acids. Germline V gene sequence: CDR1 SQVTM, CDR2 ANQGSEA. The V end was cut by 7 bases, the J end by 4 bases, with 13 bases between. The CDR3 region has the DNA TGCAGCGCTGAGGGTGCGGGCACTGAAGCTTTCTTT. It yields the protein CSAEGAGTEAFF.